The rows below give T cell receptor beta chains drawn from one sample of a study of blood T cells in healthy people across ages. TCRdb re-called the 5' RACE reads through MiXCR, storing one row per CDR3 protein. The sample carries fewer than 900,000 distinct CDR3 sequences, roughly 44% recorded once. Sample: blood. All receptors derive from an older woman in good health. Both conserved end residues are part of each CDR3.

v_call cdr3_length cdr3_aa
TRBV2 17 CASSTGGLAGGLETQYF
TRBV7-3 14 CASQHTSGGGEQFF
TRBV28 15 CASTQDRGWANVLTF
TRBV2 15 CASSLQGPPKETQYF
TRBV12-3/TRBV12-4 16 CASTLRVSEGNSPLHF
TRBV12-3/TRBV12-4 12 CASTAHHSEQYF
TRBV2 13 CASCSGSWETQYF
TRBV9 18 CASSVGTSTLQYQETQFF
TRBV20-1 14 CSATTSGRHNEQFF
TRBV2 15 CASRLDSGSTDTQYF
TRBV5-1 14 CASSGGQGHYGYTF
TRBV6-5 14 CASRSDRGNQPQHF
TRBV4-3 17 CASSQDFTFAGSNEQFF
TRBV24-1 20 CATSAREGTGDSRSTDTQYF
TRBV29-1 16 CSVESGTSGSWNIQYF
TRBV18 16 CASSPSTRVRQETQYF
TRBV4-3 16 CASSRLAEVSYNEQFF
TRBV5-1 14 CASSFFGRNTEAFF
TRBV29-1 14 CSVEGGRSYNEQFF
TRBV28 13 CASHTPARYEQYF
TRBV28 11 CASTTTRKQYF
TRBV20-1 13 CSARLQLNQPQHF
TRBV9 13 CASSVGPQDTQYF
TRBV27 14 CASRGENPYNEQFF
TRBV27 16 CASRMDSGGGYNEQFF
TRBV20-1 15 CSARTGLAGVGEQYF
TRBV11-1 12 CASSLADERLFF
TRBV5-1 17 CASSLVVAAMNTGELFF
TRBV6-2/TRBV6-3 15 CASSYSITISNEQYF
TRBV20-1 13 CSARTGRQNIQYF
TRBV3-1 16 CASSQETQSSGNTIYF
TRBV5-1 14 CASSFQKGSYEQYF
TRBV27 13 CASRQTNTDTQYF
TRBV5-1 13 CASSLDGTLEQYF
TRBV5-1 14 CASSEVRRGPGYTF
TRBV9 15 CASSTQAAGVNVLTF
TRBV10-3 16 CAISPGQGASNQPQHF
TRBV10-3 16 CAISESRGQGTEKLFF
TRBV7-2 15 CASSHDRSTYNEQFF
TRBV6-5 13 CASSYYREDTQYF
TRBV5-1 15 CASSAPGLLEETQYF
TRBV6-2/TRBV6-3 12 CASFDASHEQYF
TRBV6-5 12 CASRESADTQYF
TRBV19 15 CASSMGSTDKQKLFF
TRBV10-2 15 CASSFDSLYNSPLHF
TRBV5-1 13 CASSFRVTGELFF
TRBV6-2/TRBV6-3 15 CASSRGQGALETQYF
TRBV7-2 15 CASSPRLAENNEQYF
TRBV5-5 15 CASSPGQGRKETQYF
TRBV10-3 14 CAISEGQNNSPLHF
TRBV6-2/TRBV6-3 15 CASSAPGLAGYEQYF
TRBV29-1 13 CSSATGTDYGYTF
TRBV5-6 17 CASDTRHQTFSTDTQYF
TRBV5-1 14 CASSWAGSTDTQYF
TRBV2 15 CASSGPGTSTDTQYF